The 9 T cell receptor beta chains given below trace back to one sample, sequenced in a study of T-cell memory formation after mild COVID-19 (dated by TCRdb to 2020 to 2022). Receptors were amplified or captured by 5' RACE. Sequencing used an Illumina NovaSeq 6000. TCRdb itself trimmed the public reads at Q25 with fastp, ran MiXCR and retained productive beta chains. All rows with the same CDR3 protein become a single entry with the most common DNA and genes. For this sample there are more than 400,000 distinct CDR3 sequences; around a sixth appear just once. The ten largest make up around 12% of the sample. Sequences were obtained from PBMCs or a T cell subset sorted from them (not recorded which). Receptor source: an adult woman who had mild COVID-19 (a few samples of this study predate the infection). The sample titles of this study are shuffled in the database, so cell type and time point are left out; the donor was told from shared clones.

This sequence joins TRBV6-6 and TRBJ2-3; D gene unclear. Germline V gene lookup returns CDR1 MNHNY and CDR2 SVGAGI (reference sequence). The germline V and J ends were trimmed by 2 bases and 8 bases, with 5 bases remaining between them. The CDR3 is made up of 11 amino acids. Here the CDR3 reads CASSYRSTQYF. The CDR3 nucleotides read TGTGCCAGCAGTTACCGGTCTACGCAGTATTTT.

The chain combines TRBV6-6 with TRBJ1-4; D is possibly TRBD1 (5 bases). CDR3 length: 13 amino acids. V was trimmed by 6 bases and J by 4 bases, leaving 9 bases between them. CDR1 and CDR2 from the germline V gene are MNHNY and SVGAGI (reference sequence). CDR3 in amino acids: CASRSGSNEKLFF. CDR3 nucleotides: TGTGCCAGCAGATCAGGGAGTAATGAAAAACTGTTTTTT.

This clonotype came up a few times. The CDR3 protein is CASSSLGTGVLNNEQFF. CDR3 coding DNA: TGTGCCAGCAGCTCCCTCGGGACAGGGGTTTTGAACAATGAGCAGTTCTTC. The chain uses TRBV7-9 and TRBJ2-1, with TRBD1 matching over 10 bases. Per germline, CDR1 SEHNR and CDR2 FQNEAQ (reference sequence). The CDR3 consists of 17 residues. J was trimmed by 5 bases and V by 4 bases; bases with no gene match: 11.

The CDR3 spells CASRYAGTGLSYGYTF. DNA for the CDR3: TGTGCCAGCAGATACGCTGGGACAGGGTTATCGTATGGCTACACCTTC. The chain has TRBV6-5 and TRBJ1-2; 9 bases fit TRBD1. CDR3 length: 16 amino acids. Unmatched junction bases numbered 13, after V lost 6 bases and J lost 5 bases. Looked up from germline, CDR1 is MNHEY and CDR2 is SVGAGI.

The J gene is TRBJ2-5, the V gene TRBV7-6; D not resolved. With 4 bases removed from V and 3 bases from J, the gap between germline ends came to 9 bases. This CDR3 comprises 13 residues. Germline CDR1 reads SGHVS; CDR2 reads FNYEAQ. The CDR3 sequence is CASSSLVKETQYF. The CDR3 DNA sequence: TGTGCCAGCAGCTCGTTAGTCAAAGAGACCCAGTACTTC.

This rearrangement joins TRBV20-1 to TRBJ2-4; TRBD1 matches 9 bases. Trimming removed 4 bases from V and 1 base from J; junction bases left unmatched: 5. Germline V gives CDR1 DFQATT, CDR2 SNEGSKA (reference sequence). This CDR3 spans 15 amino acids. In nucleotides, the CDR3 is TGCAGTGCTACCCCGACAGGGGGGGCCAAAAACATTCAGTACTTC. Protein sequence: CSATPTGGAKNIQYF.

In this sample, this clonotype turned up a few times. CDR3 sequence (DNA): TGTGCCAGCATTCGGACCCTAGGTGGCGAGACCCAGTACTTC. Translating gives CASIRTLGGETQYF. The chain is built from TRBV6-2 or TRBV6-3 and TRBJ2-5, with no clear D. The CDR3 covers 14 residues. Trimming pared 7 bases from V and 5 bases from J, leaving 17 bases between. In germline, CDR1 is MNHEY, CDR2 SVGEGT.

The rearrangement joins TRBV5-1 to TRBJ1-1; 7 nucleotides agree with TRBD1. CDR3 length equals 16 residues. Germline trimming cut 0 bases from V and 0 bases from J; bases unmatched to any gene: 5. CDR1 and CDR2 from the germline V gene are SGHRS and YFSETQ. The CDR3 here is CASSLATTGLNTEAFF. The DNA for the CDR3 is TGCGCCAGCAGCTTGGCAACGACAGGGTTGAACACTGAAGCTTTCTTT.

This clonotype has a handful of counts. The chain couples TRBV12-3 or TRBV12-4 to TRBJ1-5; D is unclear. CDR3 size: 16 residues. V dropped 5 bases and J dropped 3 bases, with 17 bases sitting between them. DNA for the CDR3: TGTGCCAGCAGTACTTACACAAACAGAGTCAATCAGCCCCAGCATTTT. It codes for CASSTYTNRVNQPQHF.